This T cell receptor beta chain originates from a study of neoadjuvant anti-PD-1 for oral cavity cancer. The overall study: Patients without progression received a fourth nivolumab dose around day 43, then surgical resection on days 50-56.

This clone was seen a handful of times. TCRdb's copy holds only in-frame clones and misses some; the assay was immunoSEQ multiplex PCR. The sample lists tens of thousands of clones; 25% to 35% were seen once. The time point: after neoadjuvant nivolumab, at surgical resection. The sample was tumor tissue, taken after nivolumab (anti-PD-1) treatment. The receptor was isolated from a person aged 35-80 years with oral cavity squamous cell carcinoma.

The CDR3: CASSLAAGEQFF. Here the CDR3 DNA reads TGCGCCAGCAGCTTGGCCGCGGGGGAGCAGTTCTTC. This chain links TRBV5-1 with TRBJ2-1; a weak D match, TRBD2 (6 bases). This CDR3 has 12 residues. Trimming stripped 0 bases from V and 10 bases from J, with 8 bases between. CDR1 and CDR2 from the germline V gene are SGHRS and YFSETQ.